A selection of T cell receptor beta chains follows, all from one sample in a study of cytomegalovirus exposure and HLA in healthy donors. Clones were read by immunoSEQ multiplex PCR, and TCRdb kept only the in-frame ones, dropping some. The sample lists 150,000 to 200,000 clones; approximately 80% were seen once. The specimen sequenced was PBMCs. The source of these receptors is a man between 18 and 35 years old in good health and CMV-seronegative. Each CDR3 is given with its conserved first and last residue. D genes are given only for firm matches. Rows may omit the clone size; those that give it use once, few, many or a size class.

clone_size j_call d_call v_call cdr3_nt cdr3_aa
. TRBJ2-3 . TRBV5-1 TGCGCCAGCAGCCTAAAGCGGGCCACAGATACGCAGTATTTT CASSLKRATDTQYF
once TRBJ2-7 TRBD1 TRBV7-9 TGTTCCAGCAGTCGAGTCCAGGGGGCTTCCTACGAGCAGTACTTC CSSSRVQGASYEQYF
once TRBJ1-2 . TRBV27 TGTGCCAGCAGCCTAACTCTAGAGGGGGTTTACTATGGCTACACCTTC CASSLTLEGVYYGYTF
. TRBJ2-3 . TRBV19 TGTGCCAGTAGTATCAGTCCAAGCACAGATACGCAGTATTTT CASSISPSTDTQYF
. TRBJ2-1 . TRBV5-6 TGTGCCAGCAGCTTCGTCCGTACTAGGGAAGATGAGCAGTTCTTC CASSFVRTREDEQFF
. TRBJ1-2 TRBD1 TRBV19 TGTGCCAGTAGTGAGGGGACAGCCAACTATGGCTACACCTTC CASSEGTANYGYTF
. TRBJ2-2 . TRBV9 TGTGCCAGCAGTCATTTAGGGGGTATTAACACCGGGGAGCTGTTTTTT CASSHLGGINTGELFF
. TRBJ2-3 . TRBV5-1 TGCGCCAGCAGCGTGACCCACGGGGGGCAACGCACAGATACGCAGTATTTT CASSVTHGGQRTDTQYF
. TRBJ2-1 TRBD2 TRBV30 TGTGCCTGGAGTCGTTTAGCGGGGGGGGGCTACAATGAGCAGTTCTTC CAWSRLAGGGYNEQFF
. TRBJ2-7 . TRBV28 TGTGCCAGCAGTTTGACAGGATACTACGAGCAGTACTTC CASSLTGYYEQYF